The rows below give T cell receptor beta chains drawn from one sample of a study of a mutant IDH1 vaccine in newly diagnosed glioma. These receptors have no identified antigens. Assay: immunoSEQ multiplex PCR; the TCRdb copy retains only in-frame clones and omits some. This repertoire shows over 95,000 clones, 75% to 90% found once; its top ten account for 0.55% to 0.7%. Sequenced here: PBMCs, sampled from a glioma patient whose treatment included an IDH1 peptide vaccine. The receptor set was obtained from a woman aged 50 to 60 with glioma. Both conserved end residues are trimmed from each CDR3.

V	J	CDR3
TRBV30	TRBJ2-1	ASRSYYNEQF
TRBV2	TRBJ1-2	ASIQGFSYGYT
TRBV7-8	TRBJ2-1	ASSPRRLMSYNEQF
TRBV6-5	TRBJ2-1	ASRQTGDNEQF
TRBV9	TRBJ2-5	ASSPGNTGMETQY
TRBV6-5	TRBJ2-3	ASSYGGFTDTQY
TRBV7-9	TRBJ2-7	ASSLEPRGGSYEQY
TRBV6-4	TRBJ2-1	ASSPGLAGVGNEQF
TRBV10-1	TRBJ1-1	ASRGQGGTEAF
TRBV19	TRBJ2-2	ASSIGRIGELF
TRBV6-5	TRBJ1-1	ASSIRTGVEAF
TRBV18	TRBJ1-2	ASSPGSGGYT
TRBV9	TRBJ1-1	ASSVDYLRGSTEAF
TRBV21-1	TRBJ2-7	ASSSPGTGAEQY
TRBV10-3	TRBJ1-6	AISPDREGFSPLH
TRBV7-3	TRBJ1-1	ASSAGGLNTEAF
TRBV18	TRBJ2-1	ASSPIGGSSYNEQF
TRBV7-9	TRBJ2-7	ASSLTY
TRBV28	TRBJ2-1	ASLRLAGYNEQF
TRBV6-6	TRBJ2-3	ASSYATSGNTDTQY
TRBV27	TRBJ1-1	ASSILRGPNTEAF
TRBV30	TRBJ2-7	AWRRAYEQY
TRBV11-2	TRBJ2-7	ASSLAQTYEQY
TRBV19	TRBJ2-7	ASSPGTGRSYEQY
TRBV10-1	TRBJ2-1	ASSELAAEAPYNEQF
TRBV5-6	TRBJ1-6	ASSRRGVRYNSPLH
TRBV14	TRBJ2-1	ASSQDFGNSGTKNEQF
TRBV9	TRBJ2-4	ASSEGTPDIQY
TRBV27	TRBJ1-5	ASSFYPRYANQPQH
TRBV29-1	-	SVEDFGGYEQY
TRBV5-5	TRBJ2-1	ASSLAASHEQF
TRBV7-8	TRBJ2-2	ASSRTRAGELF
TRBV19	TRBJ1-5	ASHTRLRTNQPQH
TRBV27	TRBJ2-3	ASSFIAGGPSEDTQY
TRBV11-3	TRBJ2-3	ASSLPGSDTQY
TRBV9	TRBJ2-7	ASSVAVSTEQY
TRBV6-5	TRBJ2-1	ASSYGGSSYNEQF
TRBV30	TRBJ1-1	AWSVRRGTEAF
TRBV11-2	TRBJ2-1	ASSPQSSGTF
TRBV19	TRBJ1-5	ASSTPGQASNQPQH
TRBV29-1	TRBJ1-4	SVTGGLNEKLF
TRBV28	TRBJ1-5	AITETAGGNQPQH
TRBV6-5	TRBJ2-5	ASSYGTAQETQY
TRBV28	TRBJ2-5	ASSTTQRGLQETQY
TRBV7-2	TRBJ1-2	ASSLGRFYGYT
TRBV28	TRBJ1-1	ASSIPGGPGAF
TRBV6-5	TRBJ2-3	ASGSWGETTDTQY
TRBV28	TRBJ1-5	ASSLFDSSNQPQH
TRBV19	TRBJ2-5	ASSIGDSYPTETQY
TRBV9	TRBJ2-1	ASSAASGSSYNEQF
TRBV18	TRBJ2-5	ASSPRRQALVETQY
TRBV5-1	TRBJ2-5	ASSLGTGRVTQY
TRBV5-1	TRBJ1-5	ASSEGWGASNQPQH
TRBV7-3	TRBJ1-1	ASSPTGDGYTEAF